This TCR beta chain came from a study of shared clonotypes between healthy human individuals. The CDR3 totals 15 residues. The ends were cut back, 4 bases at V and 3 bases at J, with 15 bases in the middle. The germline V gene encodes CDR1 SGHTA and CDR2 FQGTGA. The repertoire was sequenced with immunoSEQ multiplex PCR; TCRdb's copy has only in-frame clones and lacks some. The sample records roughly 500,000 clones, more than 75% being singletons. This clone has only one observation. The genes are TRBV7-3 and TRBJ1-1; D may be TRBD1 (5 bases). Material: PBMCs. The clonotype was recovered from a woman aged 40 to 50 in good health. Some clones in this sample may be carry-over from other donors' samples. This CDR3 reads CASSSSGTSYTEAFF. CDR3 sequence (DNA): TGTGCCAGCAGCTCGTCCGGGACCTCTTACACTGAAGCTTTCTTT.